This T cell receptor beta chain was retrieved from a study of shared clonotypes between healthy human individuals (dated by TCRdb to about 2020). For the wider study: A couple of women and three men aged 18 to 49 years were included in the cohort. Different laboratories and diverse techniques were used to prepare libraries and sequence TCR repertoires, to increase sequencing depth and limit assay-specific biases. The study deeply sequenced blood TCR repertoires of about five healthy adults to estimate repertoire size and the extent of clonotype sharing between individuals. Between about 0.9 and 9 billion PBMCs per donor were obtained by leukapheresis.

Points on this clone: The antigen this receptor binds is unknown. The sample holds no much larger clone one base away, and base qualities are not on file.

The donors were healthy, HIV-negative adults with no recently reported acute infections or vaccinations. Only Caucasian adults living in Nashville, Tennessee, USA were represented among the donors. For unsorted samples, tens of millions of PBMCs were counted, and genomic DNA was extracted using the QIAamp DNA Blood Mini kit. Blood was obtained by leukapheresis, after which PBMCs were separated by Ficoll-Histopaque density gradient centrifugation and cryopreserved in liquid nitrogen vapor phase. In the germline V gene (reference sequence), CDR1 corresponds to LNHDA and CDR2 to SQIVND. V ends up 4 bases short and J 4 bases short, with an unmatched junction base count of 2. The CDR3 holds 15 amino acids from the cysteine to the phenylalanine. Of the read, only the CDR3 DNA is kept; its 45 bases are in frame from base 1. TCR CDR3 regions were amplified from genomic DNA by multiplex PCR using the deep immunoSEQ assay. Extracted genomic DNA from each cell subset was distributed evenly across all wells of several immunoSEQ 96-well plates, and each plate was treated as a replicate. For unsorted PBMC, each replicate PCR was loaded with roughly 330 ng genomic DNA, equivalent to approximately 33,000 T cell genomes. Unsorted PBMC genomic DNA was sequenced across ten immunoSEQ deep assay plates. The purified libraries were quantified using a Qubit 3.0 fluorometer, sized with a Bioanalyzer 2100, and then quantified again using the KAPA Library Quantification kit. Each immunoSEQ 96-well plate was sequenced on its own single-read 150-cycle Illumina NextSeq 550 flow cell. The study's processing was this. Because only junctional sequences without quality scores were contained in the immunoSEQ output, filtering matching that applied to full-length reads could not be performed. To assign V/J genes and CDR3, sequences were annotated against IMGT germline references using PyIR, a Python wrapper for IgBLAST v1.9. Reads with weak V/J assignments (E-value above 1e-6), missing CDR3, stop codons, out-of-frame junctions, or ambiguous translated residues were removed. V3J clonotypes were defined by identical inferred V gene, J gene, and CDR3 amino acid sequence. The percentage overlap between two repertoires was calculated by dividing the number of shared unique clonotypes by the size of the smaller repertoire. Three approaches were used to assess repertoire richness: RTK rarefaction, the Chao1 estimator, and Recon v2.1 estimates of unobserved clonotypes. TCRdb retrieved this table from immuneACCESS and kept in-frame rearrangements only. Not all clones are present; in checked studies, unresolved V genes account for under half, and no reason is known for the remainder. V and J calls and clone size are copied from that table; D and trimming were computed from the DNA. This sample gives about 560,000 clones in total; roughly 72% of them show up just once. The ten largest make up 12% of the sample.

The investigation overall reported the following: The genetic and exposure-history diversity represented was limited by the small number of donors. Based on pairwise subsampling, the degree of clonotype sharing among donors was expected to be affected by sequencing depth. Sampling was restricted to blood, and TCR repertoires in tissues likely differ from the TCR repertoires found in blood.

Sequencing used PBMCs. The chain is made from TRBV19 and TRBJ2-7, with 15 bases in between that match TRBD2. The origin of this receptor is a woman between 35 and 50 years old in good health. Some clones in this sample may be carry-over from other donors' samples. Read as DNA, the sequence is TGTGCCAGTAGTAACGGACTAGCGGGAGGGTACGAGCAGTACTTC. This yields the protein CASSNGLAGGYEQYF.